A single sample is the source of the 14 T cell receptor beta chains below, sequenced in a study of cytomegalovirus exposure and HLA in healthy donors (dated by TCRdb to about 2017). Libraries were constructed by the immunoSEQ multiplex PCR assay. For the multiplex PCR, a mixture combining 60 forward primers for TCR Vbeta segments and 13 reverse primers for TCR Jbeta segments was used. TCRdb obtained this table from immuneACCESS and retained in-frame rearrangements with V and J assigned. These tables miss some clones; where compared with another copy, unresolved V genes account for less than half of the shortfall, and the remainder is unexplained. The sample has 60,000 to 75,000 clones on record, about two thirds of them singletons. Around 10% of the sample rests with the top ten. The specimen sequenced was PBMCs. Source of these receptors: a woman aged 40-49 years in good health and CMV-seropositive.

CDR3 region: CASTRQGGETQYF. CDR3 bases: TGTGCCAGCACCAGACAGGGGGGGGAGACCCAGTACTTC. The J gene is TRBJ2-5, the V gene TRBV2; 9 nucleotides align to TRBD1. Germline V CDR1 and CDR2: SNHLY, FYNNEI. V shed 7 bases and J 5 bases; nucleotides not matched to a gene: 5. CDR3 length equals 13 residues.

The chain employs TRBV4-1 and TRBJ2-5, with D possibly being TRBD2 (5 bases). The CDR3 loop spans 15 amino acids. Germline V lookup: CDR1 MGHRA, CDR2 YSYEKL. The germline V and J ends were trimmed by 4 bases and 2 bases, with 14 bases remaining between them. DNA of the CDR3: TGCGCCAGCAGCCCGGGGTCCGTCCTTCAAGAGACCCAGTACTTC. Its translation: CASSPGSVLQETQYF.

The chain has TRBV5-1 and TRBJ1-1; maybe TRBD1 (5 bases). CDR3 size: 15 residues. Per the germline V gene, CDR1 is SGHRS and CDR2 is YFSETQ. The V end was cut by 3 bases, the J end by 0 bases, with 12 bases between. In DNA form, the CDR3 reads TGCGCCAGCAGCTCACTAACAGGAATGAACACTGAAGCTTTCTTT. It translates to CASSSLTGMNTEAFF.

The CDR3 reads CASSVQGFGNTIYF. The CDR3 DNA follows: TGCGCCAGCAGCGTACAGGGATTTGGAAACACCATATATTTT. The chain couples TRBV5-1 to TRBJ1-3; weak D call: TRBD1 (6 bases). In germline, CDR1 is SGHRS, CDR2 YFSETQ. V lost 4 bases and J 3 bases, leaving 11 bases between the germline ends. The CDR3 covers 14 residues.

CDR3 region: CASSRGGGSTEAFF. The CDR3 DNA reads TGTGCCAGCAGCCGTGGGGGGGGGAGTACTGAAGCTTTCTTT. The V and J genes are TRBV4-2 and TRBJ1-1; perhaps TRBD1 as D (5 bases). CDR3 length: 14 residues. From germline, CDR1 is LGHNA and CDR2 YNFKEQ. Trimming took 4 bases from V and 5 from J, leaving 14 bases between them.

In this sample, this clone turned up once. The chain couples TRBV5-4 to TRBJ1-6; 7 nucleotides agree with TRBD1. With V trimmed by 0 bases and J by 9 bases, 3 bases remained unmatched. The CDR3 runs to 14 residues. Germline values: CDR1 SGHNT, CDR2 YYREEE (reference sequence). The CDR3 here is CASSLGRGSSPLHF. CDR3 DNA sequence: TGTGCCAGCAGCTTGGGCAGGGGGAGTTCACCCCTCCACTTT.

The V call is TRBV11-3, the J call TRBJ1-3; D remains unclear. The CDR3 runs 12 residues. The V end lost 2 bases, the J end lost 3 bases, and 2 bases lay between the germline ends. The germline gives CDR1 SGHNT, CDR2 YENEEA. This CDR3 is CASSLYGNTIYF. DNA of the CDR3: TGTGCCAGCAGCTTATATGGAAACACCATATATTTT.

The CDR3 spells CASSAQGHYGYTF. As DNA, the CDR3 is TGTGCCAGCAGCGCGCAGGGCCACTATGGCTACACCTTC. V gene TRBV2 combines with J gene TRBJ1-2; tentatively, D is TRBD1 (5 bases). Trimming removed 6 bases at V and 3 bases at J, with 11 bases between. Germline V gene sequence: CDR1 SNHLY, CDR2 FYNNEI. The CDR3 runs to 13 residues.

V and J are TRBV2 and TRBJ1-5, with TRBD1 matching 9 bases. This CDR3 region has 15 residues. With V trimmed by 6 bases and J by 8 bases, 11 bases remained unmatched. Germline loops: CDR1 SNHLY, CDR2 FYNNEI. The CDR3, as DNA: TGTGCCAGCAGCGCCCCTGGACAGGGGTTAAAGCCCCAGCATTTT. Its translation: CASSAPGQGLKPQHF.

The chain recombines TRBV27 with TRBJ1-2; maybe TRBD1 (5 bases). The CDR3 consists of 17 residues. Germline lookup yields CDR1 MNHEY and CDR2 SMNVEV (reference sequence). The V and J ends lost 4 bases and 3 bases respectively, with 21 bases between them. Here the CDR3 DNA reads TGTGCCAGCAGTTGGCGTCACGGGACTAAGACGGACTATGGCTACACCTTC. As protein: CASSWRHGTKTDYGYTF.

The genes are TRBV9 and TRBJ2-5; 13 bases are shared with TRBD2. Germline lookup yields CDR1 SGDLS and CDR2 YYNGEE. V gave up 0 bases and J gave up 2 bases; unmatched junction bases: 7. This CDR3 comprises 18 residues. CDR3: CASSVASGLAGVQETQYF. The CDR3 region has the DNA TGTGCCAGCAGCGTAGCATCAGGACTAGCGGGGGTACAAGAGACCCAGTACTTC.

The genes are TRBV5-4 and TRBJ1-5; TRBD1 matches 10 bases. The germline gives CDR1 SGHNT, CDR2 YYREEE (reference sequence). This CDR3 has 15 amino acids. With 4 bases clipped from V and 7 bases from J, the junction kept 8 bases outside the gene matches. CDR3 in DNA: TGTGCCAGCAGCAAAGACAGGGGGCGCGAACAGCCCCAGCATTTT. Translated: CASSKDRGREQPQHF.

This clone was picked up a small number of times. A read error may produce the germline difference seen at one junction end. The chain recombines TRBV7-7 with TRBJ2-3; D remains ambiguous. Germline CDR1 and CDR2: SSHAT and FNYEAQ (reference sequence). CDR3 size: 15 residues. The CDR3 coding sequence is TGTGCTAGCAGCTTGGGCAGCCCGCAAGTAGATACGCAGTATTTT. This encodes CASSLGSPQVDTQYF.

This chain's CDR3 is CASSARVTGELFF. The CDR3 coding sequence is TGTGCCAGCAGCGCCAGGGTCACCGGGGAGCTGTTTTTT. V usage is TRBV9 and J usage is TRBJ2-2; possible D gene TRBD1, 5 bases. Germline CDR1 is SGDLS and CDR2 is YYNGEE. Trimming shortened V by 3 bases and J by 4 bases, and 7 bases separated the two germline ends. This CDR3 spans 13 amino acids. Using reference TRBV9 and TRBJ2-2 for the parts outside the CDR3, the full variable domain is DSGVTQTPKHLITATGQRVTLRCSPRSGDLSVYWYQQSLDQGLQFLIQYYNGEERAKGNILERFSAQQFPDLHSELNLSSLELGDSALYFCASSARVTGELFFGEGSRLTVL.